This record covers a single TCR beta chain. The data were obtained in a study of blood T cell repertoires in COVID-19. Between the trimmed V and J ends, which lost 5 bases and 2 bases, there was a span of 7 bases. This CDR3 has 13 amino acids. The repertoire was sequenced with immunoSEQ multiplex PCR; TCRdb's copy has only in-frame clones and lacks some. The sample yields 55,000 to 70,000 clones, about 89% seen once. The sample comprised peripheral blood. This chain joins TRBV12-3 or TRBV12-4 and TRBJ1-3; D gene uncertain. The clonotype was recovered from a man between 60 and 75 years old with active or convalescent COVID-19. Here the CDR3 reads CASSPSAGNTIYF. CDR3 nucleotides: TGTGCCAGCAGTCCCTCCGCTGGAAACACCATATATTTT.